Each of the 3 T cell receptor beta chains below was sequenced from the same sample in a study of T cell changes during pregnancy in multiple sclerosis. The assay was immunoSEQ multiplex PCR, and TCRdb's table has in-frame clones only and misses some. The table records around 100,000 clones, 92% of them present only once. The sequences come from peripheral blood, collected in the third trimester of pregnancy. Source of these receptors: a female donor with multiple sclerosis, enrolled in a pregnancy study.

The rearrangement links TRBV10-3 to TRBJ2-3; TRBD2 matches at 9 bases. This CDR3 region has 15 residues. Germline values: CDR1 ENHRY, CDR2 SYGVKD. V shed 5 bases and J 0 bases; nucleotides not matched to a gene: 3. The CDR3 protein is CAISPTSGSTDTQYF. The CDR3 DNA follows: TGTGCCATCAGTCCCACTAGCGGGAGCACAGATACGCAGTATTTT.

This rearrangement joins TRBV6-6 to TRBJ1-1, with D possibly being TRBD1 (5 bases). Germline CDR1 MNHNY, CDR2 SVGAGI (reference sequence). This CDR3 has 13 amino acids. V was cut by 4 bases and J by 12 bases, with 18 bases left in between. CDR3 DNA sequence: TGTGCCAGCAGTTCCGGGACTCGGGGGAAGACTTTCTTT. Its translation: CASSSGTRGKTFF.

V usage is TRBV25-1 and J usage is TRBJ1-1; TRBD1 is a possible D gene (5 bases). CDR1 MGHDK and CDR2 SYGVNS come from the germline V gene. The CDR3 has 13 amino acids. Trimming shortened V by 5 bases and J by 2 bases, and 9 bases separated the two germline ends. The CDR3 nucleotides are TGTGCCAGCAGTAGACAGCCAAACACTGAAGCTTTCTTT. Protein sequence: CASSRQPNTEAFF.